Listed below are T cell receptor beta chains from one sample, sequenced in a study of blood T cell repertoires in COVID-19. The assay was immunoSEQ multiplex PCR, and TCRdb's table has in-frame clones only and misses some. The sample lists 130,000 to 150,000 clones; about 87% were seen once. Sequencing was carried out using peripheral blood. These TCRs come from a woman in her fifties or sixties with acute or convalescent COVID-19. The CDR3 runs from the conserved cysteine through the conserved F or W. Fields, in order: clone size, V gene, J gene, D gene, CDR3 DNA, CDR3 protein. A D gene is named only where the DNA matches it firmly. Size tells how often a clone was seen (once, few, many) or the class of an expanded clone, and some rows leave it out.

clone_size: -
v_call: TRBV5-5
j_call: TRBJ1-5
d_call: -
cdr3_nt: TGTGCCATCAGGGGCCATCAGCCCCAGCATTTT
cdr3_aa: CAIRGHQPQHF

clone_size: -
v_call: TRBV18
j_call: TRBJ1-3
d_call: TRBD1
cdr3_nt: TGTGCCAGCTCACCAATCGGAGGGGGCAGGCACACCATATATTTT
cdr3_aa: CASSPIGGGRHTIYF

clone_size: -
v_call: TRBV10-2
j_call: TRBJ1-2
d_call: -
cdr3_nt: TGCGCCAGCAGTGAGTCTCGTCGCGTGGGATCGGGAGGCTACACCTTC
cdr3_aa: CASSESRRVGSGGYTF

clone_size: -
v_call: TRBV18
j_call: TRBJ1-2
d_call: -
cdr3_nt: TGTGCCAGCTCACCACGGGAGGGGAACTATGGCTACACCTTC
cdr3_aa: CASSPREGNYGYTF

clone_size: -
v_call: TRBV10-1
j_call: TRBJ1-4
d_call: -
cdr3_nt: TGCGCCAGCAGTGGACAGATTAATGAAAAACTGTTTTTT
cdr3_aa: CASSGQINEKLFF

clone_size: -
v_call: TRBV5-8
j_call: TRBJ2-1
d_call: TRBD1
cdr3_nt: TGTGCCAGCAGCCCCCTAGCAGGGGGAATGGCCTACAATGAGCAGTTCTTC
cdr3_aa: CASSPLAGGMAYNEQFF

clone_size: -
v_call: TRBV20-1
j_call: TRBJ1-1
d_call: -
cdr3_nt: TGCAGTGCTAGTGGTTTATCGGGTATGAACACTGAAGCTTTCTTT
cdr3_aa: CSASGLSGMNTEAFF

clone_size: -
v_call: TRBV7-3
j_call: TRBJ1-4
d_call: -
cdr3_nt: TGTGCCAGCAGCTTCCCCAAGTCGGGTGCAACTAATGAAAAACTGTTTTTT
cdr3_aa: CASSFPKSGATNEKLFF

clone_size: few
v_call: TRBV30
j_call: TRBJ2-3
d_call: -
cdr3_nt: TGTGCCTGGAGAGGCAGGACGGGGGTCGCAGATACGCAGTATTTT
cdr3_aa: CAWRGRTGVADTQYF

clone_size: -
v_call: TRBV9
j_call: TRBJ1-2
d_call: -
cdr3_nt: TGTGCCAGCAGCCCCCCAACAGGGTATGGCTACACCTTC
cdr3_aa: CASSPPTGYGYTF

clone_size: -
v_call: TRBV5-4
j_call: TRBJ1-5
d_call: -
cdr3_nt: TGTGCCAGCAGCTTAGGAGGGGAGACGGGTCAGCCCCAGCATTTT
cdr3_aa: CASSLGGETGQPQHF

clone_size: -
v_call: TRBV19
j_call: TRBJ1-2
d_call: TRBD1
cdr3_nt: TGTGCCACCGCCCGGGACAGGGTTTTTGGCTACACCTTC
cdr3_aa: CATARDRVFGYTF

clone_size: -
v_call: TRBV5-1
j_call: TRBJ2-5
d_call: TRBD2
cdr3_nt: TGCGCCAGCAGCTTGGAAACGGGGGGATTCCCAGAGACCCAGTACTTC
cdr3_aa: CASSLETGGFPETQYF

clone_size: -
v_call: TRBV2
j_call: TRBJ2-2
d_call: -
cdr3_nt: TGTGCCAGCAGAGGGGTGCGGGGTAGTACCGGGGAGCTGTTTTTT
cdr3_aa: CASRGVRGSTGELFF